This entry concerns a single T cell receptor beta chain. CDR1 and CDR2 from the germline V gene are SGHTA and FQGNSA. The V and J ends lost 2 bases and 8 bases, in that order; junction bases with no gene match: 5. The CDR3 spans 14 residues. The data belong to a study of blood T cell repertoires in COVID-19. Background on the study: Italy, Spain and the United States were the sources of the convalescent and acute COVID-19 samples.

Repertoires were generated with immunoSEQ multiplex PCR, while TCRdb's copy carries only in-frame clones and drops some. The top ten clones hold around 0.3% of a sample with hundreds of thousands of clones, just under 90% of them seen once. This receptor was obtained from a woman between 18 and 29 years old with acute or convalescent COVID-19. Material for sequencing was peripheral blood. J is TRBJ1-2 and V is TRBV7-2, with 10 bases aligning to TRBD1. This CDR3 is CASSLHGTGDGYTF. CDR3 DNA sequence: TGTGCCAGCAGCTTACATGGGACAGGGGACGGCTACACCTTC.